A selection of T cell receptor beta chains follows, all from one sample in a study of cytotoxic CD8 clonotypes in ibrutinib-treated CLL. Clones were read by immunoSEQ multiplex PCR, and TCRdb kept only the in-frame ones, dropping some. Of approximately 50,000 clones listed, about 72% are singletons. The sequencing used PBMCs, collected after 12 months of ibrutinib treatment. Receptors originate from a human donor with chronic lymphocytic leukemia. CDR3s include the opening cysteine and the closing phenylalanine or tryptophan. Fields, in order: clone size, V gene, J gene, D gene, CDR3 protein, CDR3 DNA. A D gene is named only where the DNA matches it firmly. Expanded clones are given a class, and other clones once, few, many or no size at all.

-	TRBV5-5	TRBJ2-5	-	CASSFFRGVQETQYF	TGTGCCAGCAGCTTTTTCAGGGGCGTCCAAGAGACCCAGTACTTC
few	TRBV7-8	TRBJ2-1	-	CASTARLGHSSYNEQFF	TGTGCCAGCACCGCAAGACTAGGCCATAGCTCCTACAATGAGCAGTTCTTC
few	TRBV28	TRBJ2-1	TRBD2	CASRGTSGNNEQFF	TGTGCCAGCAGAGGGACTAGCGGGAACAATGAGCAGTTCTTC
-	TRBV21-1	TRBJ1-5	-	CAIPGQGESGNQPQHF	TGTGCCATCCCAGGACAGGGAGAAAGTGGCAATCAGCCCCAGCATTTT
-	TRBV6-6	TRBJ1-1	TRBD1	CASTDQGTGNTEAFF	TGTGCCAGCACCGACCAGGGGACAGGTAACACTGAAGCTTTCTTT
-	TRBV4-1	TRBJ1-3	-	CASSQDPAGNSGNTIYF	TGCGCCAGCAGCCAAGATCCCGCAGGCAACTCTGGAAACACCATATATTTT
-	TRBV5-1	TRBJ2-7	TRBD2	CASSRTSGFSYEQHF	TGCGCCAGCAGCCGGACTAGCGGGTTTTCCTACGAGCAGCACTTC
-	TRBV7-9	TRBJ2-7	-	CASSLGRDSYEQYF	TGTGCCAGCAGCTTAGGTCGGGACTCCTACGAGCAGTACTTC
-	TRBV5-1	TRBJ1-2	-	CASSPDRGGLLGYTF	TGCGCCAGCAGCCCGGACCGTGGTGGGCTCTTGGGCTACACCTTC
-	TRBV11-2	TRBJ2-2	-	CASSLTDTGELFF	TGTGCCAGCAGCTTGACAGATACCGGGGAGCTGTTTTTT
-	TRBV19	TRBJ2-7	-	CASSSTGTYEQYF	TGTGCCAGTAGTTCAACAGGAACCTACGAGCAGTACTTC
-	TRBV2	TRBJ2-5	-	CASRAGTLGETQYF	TGTGCCAGCAGAGCCGGGACTCTGGGGGAGACCCAGTACTTC